The T cell receptor beta chain under discussion was sequenced for a study of shared T cell receptors in the human thymus. The method was immunoSEQ multiplex PCR; TCRdb's version includes in-frame clones alone and lacks a portion of them. The profile covers approximately 580,000 clones, with 78% appearing a single time and around 0.012% taken by the ten largest. The ends were cut back, 0 bases at V and 4 bases at J, with 12 bases in the middle. The CDR3 loop spans 15 amino acids. The germline V gene has CDR1 MNHNS and CDR2 SASEGT. These records were also assigned to another study, of human thymus T cells. This second study notes: Related research found strongly overlapping thymic repertoires in unrelated individuals.

The sample was thymocytes. The chain employs TRBV6-1 and TRBJ1-2; D may be TRBD1 (5 bases). The TCR sequence derives from a boy younger than two with a congenital heart defect. CDR3 region: CASSEAGGRSYGYTF. CDR3 in DNA: TGTGCCAGCAGTGAAGCGGGGGGACGGTCCTATGGCTACACCTTC.